Shown below are 13 T cell receptor beta chains from a single sample sequenced in a study of T cells in Graves' hyperthyroidism and ophthalmopathy. RNA transcripts were the template for amplifying TCR beta CDR3 regions. First-round RT-PCR targeting the TCR CDR3 was performed with the HTBI primer set. MiXCR, run by TCRdb on the multiplex PCR reads, gives a single entry per CDR3 protein. The sample consists of around 600,000 distinct CDR3 sequences, more than 15% of them appearing once. Sample: blood. The source is a middle-aged woman with Graves' ophthalmopathy.

This clonotype was observed at least ten times. The chain combines TRBV30 with TRBJ2-2, with D maybe TRBD2 (6 bases). V shed 2 bases and J shed 2 bases, with 12 bases lying between them. The germline V gene has CDR1 GTSNPN and CDR2 SVGIG (reference sequence). The CDR3 runs to 15 residues. The CDR3 sequence: CAWSSPGVNTGELFF. CDR3 DNA sequence: TGTGCCTGGAGTTCCCCGGGAGTAAACACCGGGGAGCTGTTTTTT.

This chain links TRBV20-1 with TRBJ2-1; 8 bases align to TRBD2. The CDR3 consists of 11 residues. The V segment lost 3 bases and the J segment 9 bases; nucleotides outside the gene matches: 1. Germline assignment: CDR1 DFQATT and CDR2 SNEGSKA (reference sequence). This CDR3 reads CSASGGGEQFF. CDR3 coding DNA: TGCAGTGCTAGCGGGGGGGGTGAGCAGTTCTTC.

This clonotype showed up just a few times. In this CDR3 the conserved last residue, phenylalanine or tryptophan, is missing, so a read error is likely. This CDR3 reads CASSGLAGYYEQYL. The CDR3 nucleotides read TGTGCCAGCAGTGGCCTAGCGGGATACTACGAGCAGTACCTC. This chain joins TRBV2 and TRBJ2-7; 9 nucleotides match TRBD2. CDR3 length: 14 residues. J gave up 3 bases and V 4 bases, and 4 bases lay outside the gene matches. Germline CDR1 reads SNHLY; CDR2 reads FYNNEI.

This chain links TRBV5-1 with TRBJ1-1; the D gene is possibly TRBD1 (5 bases). Trimming stripped 4 bases from V and 1 base from J, with 20 bases between. Germline V lookup: CDR1 SGHRS, CDR2 YFSETQ. The CDR3 loop spans 17 amino acids. As DNA, the CDR3 is TGCGCCAGCAGCCCCCGCGGAGGGGCGGAAACGAACACTGAAGCTTTCTTT. Its protein is CASSPRGGAETNTEAFF.

This clonotype was counted at least ten times. The V gene is TRBV5-8, the J gene TRBJ1-4; possible D gene TRBD1, 5 bases. CDR1 and CDR2 from the germline V gene are SGHTS and YDEGEE. This CDR3 comprises 15 residues. V was trimmed by 4 bases and J by 8 bases, leaving 18 bases between them. The CDR3 DNA sequence: TGTGCCAGCAGCCCGTGGGGTTCAGGGTTGGAAAAACTGTTTTTT. Protein sequence: CASSPWGSGLEKLFF.

This clonotype came up a few times. V and J are TRBV12-3 or TRBV12-4 and TRBJ1-2; D is possibly TRBD1 (5 bases). The CDR3 has 13 residues. V was pared by 6 bases and J by 2 bases, with 10 bases between. The CDR3 DNA follows: TGTGCCAGCAGGGGGGACGGAAACTATGGCTACACCTTC. Translated, it gives CASRGDGNYGYTF.

The CDR3 loop is CASSLAVGAYYEQYF. As DNA, the CDR3 is TGCGCCAGCAGCTTGGCGGTAGGGGCCTACTACGAGCAGTACTTC. The rearrangement links TRBV5-1 to TRBJ2-7, with a possible D match to TRBD1 (5 bases). Germline CDR1 SGHRS, CDR2 YFSETQ. The CDR3 runs 15 residues. The V end lost 0 bases, the J end lost 3 bases, and 13 bases lay between the germline ends.

V usage is TRBV19 and J usage is TRBJ2-1; TRBD1 aligns across 8 bases. J was trimmed by 0 bases and V by 5 bases; bases with no gene match: 12. CDR1 and CDR2 (germline): LNHDA, SQIVND (reference sequence). The CDR3 loop spans 18 amino acids. The CDR3 sequence: CASSPNKLQGGSYNEQFF. The CDR3 DNA reads as TGTGCCAGTAGTCCAAACAAACTACAGGGGGGCTCCTACAATGAGCAGTTCTTC. Combining the CDR3 with reference TRBV19 and TRBJ2-1 gives the whole variable domain DGGITQSPKYLFRKEGQNVTLSCEQNLNHDAMYWYRQDPGQGLRLIYYSQIVNDFQKGDIAEGYSVSREKKESFPLTVTSAQKNPTAFYLCASSPNKLQGGSYNEQFFGPGTRLTVL.

This clonotype was counted many times. J is TRBJ2-7 and V is TRBV5-1; D is uncertain. In germline, CDR1 is SGHRS, CDR2 YFSETQ. This CDR3 is built from 14 residues. Between the trimmed V and J ends, which lost 4 bases and 0 bases, there was a span of 11 bases. CDR3 sequence reads: CASSVPTGSYEQYF. The DNA of the CDR3 is TGCGCCAGCAGCGTGCCAACCGGCTCCTACGAGCAGTACTTC.

The chain is built from TRBV20-1 and TRBJ2-7; maybe TRBD2 (5 bases). This CDR3 is built from 14 residues. Trimming removed 0 bases from V and 0 bases from J, with 9 bases in between. Germline loops: CDR1 DFQATT, CDR2 SNEGSKA (reference sequence). In DNA form, the CDR3 reads TGCAGTGCTAGAGATTCGGGGTTCTCCTACGAGCAGTACTTC. The encoded protein is CSARDSGFSYEQYF.

This clonotype was counted ten times or more. V usage is TRBV20-1 and J usage is TRBJ2-7; maybe TRBD1 (6 bases). The V end lost 0 bases, the J end lost 2 bases, and 11 bases lay between the germline ends. Germline V gene data show CDR1 as DFQATT and CDR2 as SNEGSKA (reference sequence). The CDR3 spans 14 residues. The CDR3 bases are TGCAGTGCTAGAGACTACCGGGACACCTACGAGCAGTACTTC. It is translated as CSARDYRDTYEQYF.

This clonotype was seen at least ten times. The chain carries TRBV18 and TRBJ1-1; D may be TRBD1 (6 bases). Deletions cut 5 bases from V and 1 base from J, with 8 bases between. Germline V lookup: CDR1 KGHSH, CDR2 LQKENI. The CDR3 loop spans 13 amino acids. The CDR3 here is CASSETGNTEAFF. The CDR3 nucleotides are TGTGCCAGCTCAGAGACAGGGAACACTGAAGCTTTCTTT.

To note about this clonotype: The junction does not match germline at one end; this may be a read error. This chain links TRBV6-1 with TRBJ1-1; D possibly corresponds to TRBD1 (5 bases). The germline V gene encodes CDR1 MNHNS and CDR2 SASEGT. CDR3 length: 14 amino acids. The DNA for the CDR3 is TGTGCCAACAGTCTCTTACCTGGGGGTCAAGAAGCTTTCTTT. Translating gives CANSLLPGGQEAFF.